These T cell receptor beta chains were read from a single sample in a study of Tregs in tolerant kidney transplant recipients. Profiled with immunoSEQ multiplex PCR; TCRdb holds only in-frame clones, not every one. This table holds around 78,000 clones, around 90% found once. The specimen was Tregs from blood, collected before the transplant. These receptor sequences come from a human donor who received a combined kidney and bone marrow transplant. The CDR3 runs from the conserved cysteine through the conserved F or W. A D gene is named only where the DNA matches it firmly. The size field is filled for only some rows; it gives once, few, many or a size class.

CDR3nt: TGCGCCAGCAGCTTTGGCGGGACCTACAATGAGCAGTTCTTC
CDR3aa: CASSFGGTYNEQFF
v_gene: TRBV5-1
abundance: few
j_gene: TRBJ2-1
d_gene: -

CDR3nt: TGTGCCAGCAGCTTACCTCCCTACGAGCAGTACTTC
CDR3aa: CASSLPPYEQYF
v_gene: TRBV11-2
abundance: -
j_gene: TRBJ2-7
d_gene: -

CDR3nt: TGTGCCAGCAGGGGGGCCGGAGGAAACACCATATATTTT
CDR3aa: CASRGAGGNTIYF
v_gene: TRBV28
abundance: -
j_gene: TRBJ1-3
d_gene: -

CDR3nt: TGTGCCAGCAGCCTCGACCAGGGAGATGGCTACACCTTC
CDR3aa: CASSLDQGDGYTF
v_gene: TRBV7-9
abundance: -
j_gene: TRBJ1-2
d_gene: -

CDR3nt: TGTGCCAGCAGTTTCAGGGGTGGGTCGGCGTTCGATGCGCAGTATTTT
CDR3aa: CASSFRGGSAFDAQYF
v_gene: TRBV28
abundance: -
j_gene: TRBJ2-3
d_gene: -

CDR3nt: TGTGCCAGCAGCAAGGACAGGGGAGACACCATATATTTT
CDR3aa: CASSKDRGDTIYF
v_gene: TRBV5-1
abundance: -
j_gene: TRBJ1-3
d_gene: TRBD1

CDR3nt: TGTGCCAGCAGCTTACGGGGCAGGGCAGAGACCCAGTACTTC
CDR3aa: CASSLRGRAETQYF
v_gene: TRBV13
abundance: -
j_gene: TRBJ2-5
d_gene: -

CDR3nt: TGTGCCAGCAGCCCCCGGTGGGGGAGGGCCTACAATGAGCAGTTCTTC
CDR3aa: CASSPRWGRAYNEQFF
v_gene: TRBV21-1
abundance: -
j_gene: TRBJ2-1
d_gene: -

CDR3nt: TGTGCCAGCTCTCCATTCGACAGCACAGATACGCAGTATTTT
CDR3aa: CASSPFDSTDTQYF
v_gene: TRBV18
abundance: -
j_gene: TRBJ2-3
d_gene: -

CDR3nt: TGTGCCAGCAGCGTAGGTCTGGAAGGGGGGCTCACAGATACGCAGTATTTT
CDR3aa: CASSVGLEGGLTDTQYF
v_gene: TRBV9
abundance: -
j_gene: TRBJ2-3
d_gene: -

CDR3nt: TGCGCCAGCAGTCCCGGGACGGACGAGCAGTACTTC
CDR3aa: CASSPGTDEQYF
v_gene: TRBV5-1
abundance: -
j_gene: TRBJ2-7
d_gene: -